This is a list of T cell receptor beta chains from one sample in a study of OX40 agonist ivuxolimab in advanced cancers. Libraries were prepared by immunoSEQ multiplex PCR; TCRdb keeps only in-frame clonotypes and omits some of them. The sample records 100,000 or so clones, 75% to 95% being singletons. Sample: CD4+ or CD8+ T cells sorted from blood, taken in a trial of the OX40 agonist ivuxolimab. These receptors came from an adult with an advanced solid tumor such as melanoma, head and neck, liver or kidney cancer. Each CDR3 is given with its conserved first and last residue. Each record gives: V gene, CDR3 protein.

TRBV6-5,CASSTLAGGGTQYF
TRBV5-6,CASSLVSGELFF
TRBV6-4,CASPSGELQPQHF
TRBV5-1,CASSSKMNTEAFF
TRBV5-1,CASSLAVGGAPGELFF
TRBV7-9,CASSSGTSNTREQFF
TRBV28,CASSWGGTGGGVRGYTF
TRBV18,CASSRDRIFNEKLFF
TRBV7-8,CASSSAWGGVGYSNQPQHF
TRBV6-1,CASSAEVGELFF
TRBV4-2,CASSQVGTGGNTEAFF
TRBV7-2,CASSAEGRRTDTQYF
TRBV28,CASSFWGSGNTIYF
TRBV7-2,CASSLAAGGTPYEQYF